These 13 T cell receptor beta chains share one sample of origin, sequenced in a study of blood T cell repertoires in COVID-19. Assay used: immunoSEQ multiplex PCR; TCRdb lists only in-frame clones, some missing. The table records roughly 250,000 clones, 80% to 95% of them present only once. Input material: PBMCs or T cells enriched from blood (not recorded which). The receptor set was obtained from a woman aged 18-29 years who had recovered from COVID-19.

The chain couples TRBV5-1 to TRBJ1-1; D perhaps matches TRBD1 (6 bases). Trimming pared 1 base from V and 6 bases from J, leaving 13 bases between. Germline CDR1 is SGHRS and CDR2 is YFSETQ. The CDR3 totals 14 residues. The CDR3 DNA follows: TGCGCCAGCAGCTTGCGTCGGGGGGCGCCTGAAGCTTTCTTT. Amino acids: CASSLRRGAPEAFF.

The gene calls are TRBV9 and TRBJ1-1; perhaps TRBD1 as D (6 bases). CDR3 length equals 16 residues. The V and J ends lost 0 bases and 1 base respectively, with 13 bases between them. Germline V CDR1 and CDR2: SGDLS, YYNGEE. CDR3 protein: CASSVAITGTNTEAFF. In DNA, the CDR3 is TGTGCCAGCAGCGTAGCCATTACAGGGACGAACACTGAAGCTTTCTTT.

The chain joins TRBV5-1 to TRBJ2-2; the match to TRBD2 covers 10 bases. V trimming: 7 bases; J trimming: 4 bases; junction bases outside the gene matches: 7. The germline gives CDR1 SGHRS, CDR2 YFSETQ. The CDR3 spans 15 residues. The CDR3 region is CASSSGGLGTGELFF. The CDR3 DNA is TGCGCCAGCTCTAGCGGGGGCCTGGGCACCGGGGAGCTGTTTTTT.

CDR3 in DNA: TGTGCCAGCAGCTTGGGACTAGCGCGGAACATTCAGTACTTC. This encodes CASSLGLARNIQYF. The chain uses TRBV5-6 and TRBJ2-4; 8 nucleotides match TRBD2. CDR1 is SGHDT and CDR2 is YYEEEE in the germline V gene. The CDR3 runs 14 residues. Trimming at V came to 0 bases and at J to 7 bases, leaving 3 bases not matched to a gene.

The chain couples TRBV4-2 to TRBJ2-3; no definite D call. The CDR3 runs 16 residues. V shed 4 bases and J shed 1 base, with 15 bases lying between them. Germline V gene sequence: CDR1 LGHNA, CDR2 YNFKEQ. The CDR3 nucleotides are TGTGCCAGCAGCCCTCTACTCCTCTCTGGCACAGATACGCAGTATTTT. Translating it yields CASSPLLLSGTDTQYF.

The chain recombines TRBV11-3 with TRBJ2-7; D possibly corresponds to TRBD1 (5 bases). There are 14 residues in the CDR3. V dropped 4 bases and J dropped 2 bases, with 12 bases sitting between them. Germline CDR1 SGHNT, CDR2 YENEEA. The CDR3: CASSSRGRTYEQYF. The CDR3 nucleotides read TGTGCCAGCAGCTCAAGGGGCAGGACCTACGAGCAGTACTTC.

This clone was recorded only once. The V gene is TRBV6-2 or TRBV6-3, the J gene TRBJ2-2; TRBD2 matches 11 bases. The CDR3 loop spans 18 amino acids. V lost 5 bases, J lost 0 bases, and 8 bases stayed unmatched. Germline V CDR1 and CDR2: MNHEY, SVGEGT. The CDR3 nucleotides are TGTGCCAGCAGTCTACTAGCGGGGGACGTCGCGAACACCGGGGAGCTGTTTTTT. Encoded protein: CASSLLAGDVANTGELFF.

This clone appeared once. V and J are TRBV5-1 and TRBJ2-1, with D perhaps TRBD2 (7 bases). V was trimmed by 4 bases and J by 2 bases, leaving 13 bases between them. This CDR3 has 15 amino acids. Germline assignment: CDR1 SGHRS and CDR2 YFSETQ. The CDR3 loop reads CASSGGGGAYNEQFF. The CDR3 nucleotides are TGCGCCAGCAGCGGGGGCGGGGGTGCCTACAATGAGCAGTTCTTC.

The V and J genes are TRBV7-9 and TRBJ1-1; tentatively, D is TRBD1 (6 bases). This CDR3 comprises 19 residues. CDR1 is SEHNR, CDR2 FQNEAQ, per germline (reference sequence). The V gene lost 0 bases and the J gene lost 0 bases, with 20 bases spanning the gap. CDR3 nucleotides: TGTGCCAGCAGCTTAGCGTGGGACCCTCCAGGGGCGGTGAACACTGAAGCTTTCTTT. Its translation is CASSLAWDPPGAVNTEAFF.

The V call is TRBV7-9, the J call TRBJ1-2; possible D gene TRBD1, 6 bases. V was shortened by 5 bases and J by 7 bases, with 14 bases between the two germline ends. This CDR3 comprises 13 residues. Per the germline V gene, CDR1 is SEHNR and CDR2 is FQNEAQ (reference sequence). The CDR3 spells CASSMTTGGGYTF. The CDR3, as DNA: TGTGCCAGCAGCATGACGACAGGTGGTGGCTACACCTTC. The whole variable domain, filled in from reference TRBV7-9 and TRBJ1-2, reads DTGVSQNPRHKITKRGQNVTFRCDPISEHNRLYWYRQTLGQGPEFLTYFQNEAQLEKSRLLSDRFSAERPKGSFSTLEIQRTEQGDSAMYLCASSMTTGGGYTFGSGTRLTVV.

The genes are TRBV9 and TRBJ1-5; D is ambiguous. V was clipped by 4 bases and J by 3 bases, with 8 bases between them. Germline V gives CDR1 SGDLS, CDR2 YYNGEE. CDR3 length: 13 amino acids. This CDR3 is CASSSDFNQPQHF. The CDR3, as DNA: TGTGCCAGCAGCTCGGACTTCAATCAGCCCCAGCATTTT.

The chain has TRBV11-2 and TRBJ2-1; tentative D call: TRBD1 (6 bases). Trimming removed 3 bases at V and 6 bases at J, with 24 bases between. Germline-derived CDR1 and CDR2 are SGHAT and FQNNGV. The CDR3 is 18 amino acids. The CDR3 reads CASSFTLRTGSEGNEQFF. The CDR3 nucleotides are TGTGCCAGCAGCTTCACCCTCCGTACAGGGAGTGAGGGCAATGAGCAGTTCTTC.

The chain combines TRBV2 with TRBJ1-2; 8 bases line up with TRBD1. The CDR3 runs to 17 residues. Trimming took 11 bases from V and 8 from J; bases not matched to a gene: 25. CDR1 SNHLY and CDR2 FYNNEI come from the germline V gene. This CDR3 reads CAFPEGQARGILGGYTF. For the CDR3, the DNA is TGTGCCTTCCCGGAGGGACAGGCCCGGGGTATTTTAGGCGGCTACACCTTC.